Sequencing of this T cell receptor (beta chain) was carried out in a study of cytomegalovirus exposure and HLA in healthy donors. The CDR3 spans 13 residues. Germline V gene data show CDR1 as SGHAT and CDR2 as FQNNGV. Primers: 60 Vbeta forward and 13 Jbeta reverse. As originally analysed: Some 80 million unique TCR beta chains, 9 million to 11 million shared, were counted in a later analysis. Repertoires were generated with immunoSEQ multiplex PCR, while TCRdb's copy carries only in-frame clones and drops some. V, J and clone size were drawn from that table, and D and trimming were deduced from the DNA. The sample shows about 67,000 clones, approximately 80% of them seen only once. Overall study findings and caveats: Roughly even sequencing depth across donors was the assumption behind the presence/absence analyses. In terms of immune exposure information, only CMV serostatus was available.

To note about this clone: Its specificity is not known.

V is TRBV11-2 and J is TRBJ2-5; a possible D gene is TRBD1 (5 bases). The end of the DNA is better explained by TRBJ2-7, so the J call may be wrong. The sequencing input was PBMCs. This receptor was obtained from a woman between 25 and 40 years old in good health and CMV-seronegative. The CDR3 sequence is CASSSRRVYEQYF. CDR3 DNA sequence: TGTGCCAGCAGTTCTCGCAGGGTCTACGAGCAGTACTTC.